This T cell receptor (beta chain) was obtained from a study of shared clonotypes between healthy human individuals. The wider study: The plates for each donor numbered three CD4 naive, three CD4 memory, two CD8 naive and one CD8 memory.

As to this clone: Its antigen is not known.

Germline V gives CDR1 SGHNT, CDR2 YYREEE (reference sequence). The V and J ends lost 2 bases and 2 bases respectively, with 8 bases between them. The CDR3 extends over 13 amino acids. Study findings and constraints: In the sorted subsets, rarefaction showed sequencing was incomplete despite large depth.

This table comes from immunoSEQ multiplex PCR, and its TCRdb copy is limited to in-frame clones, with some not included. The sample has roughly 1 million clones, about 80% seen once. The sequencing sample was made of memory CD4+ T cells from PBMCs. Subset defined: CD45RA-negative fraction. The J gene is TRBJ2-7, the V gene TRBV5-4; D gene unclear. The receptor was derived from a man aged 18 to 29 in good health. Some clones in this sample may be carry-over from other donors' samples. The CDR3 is CASSFYSTYEQYF. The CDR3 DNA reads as TGTGCCAGCAGCTTTTACAGTACCTACGAGCAGTACTTC.